This entry is about one T cell receptor beta chain. The record originates from a study of CXCR3-negative and CXCR3-positive naive CD8 T cells. Germline V gene lookup returns CDR1 SNHLY and CDR2 FYNNEI. This CDR3 comprises 11 residues. The authors prepared UMI-labeled TRB cDNA libraries by 5' RACE. TCRdb re-called the 5' RACE reads; one entry per CDR3 protein, DNA not given. The sample table sets out 46,000 or so distinct CDR3 sequences. This TCR derives from a human donor in good health. Some clones in this sample may be carry-over from other donors' samples. The rearrangement uses TRBV2 and TRBJ2-7; TCRdb selects TRBD1, and the lack of DNA leaves this call unchecked. The sequenced sample consisted of naive CXCR3- CD8+ T cells from blood. Subset in this sample: CD45RO-CCR7+CD27+CD95- naive CD8+ T cells lacking CXCR3 (TNR3-). The CDR3 sequence: CASSGGNEQYF.